The rows below give T cell receptor beta chains drawn from one sample of a study of OX40 agonist ivuxolimab in advanced cancers. Clones were sequenced by immunoSEQ multiplex PCR, and TCRdb holds only the in-frame ones, with some missing. The table records roughly 66,000 clones, approximately 78% of them present only once. The input for sequencing was CD4+ or CD8+ T cells sorted from blood, taken in a trial of the OX40 agonist ivuxolimab. These receptors originate from an adult with an advanced solid tumor such as melanoma, head and neck, liver or kidney cancer. The CDR3 runs from the conserved cysteine through the conserved F or W.

v_call cdr3_length cdr3_aa
TRBV7-3 14 CASSLTGAVETQYF
TRBV7-8 20 CASSFKRTSGGLSGANVLTF
TRBV7-9 12 CASSLDSYGYTF
TRBV5-1 14 CASSPGGFNQPQHF
TRBV5-4 15 CASSLGQGVNTEAFF
TRBV9 16 CASSDGLAGGRETQYF
TRBV2 18 CASSKLAGGPLAKNIQYF
TRBV7-3 14 CASSLTHSTDTQYF
TRBV7-3 14 CASSYHGTSSEQFF
TRBV5-4 15 CASSPEPDRDPEAFF